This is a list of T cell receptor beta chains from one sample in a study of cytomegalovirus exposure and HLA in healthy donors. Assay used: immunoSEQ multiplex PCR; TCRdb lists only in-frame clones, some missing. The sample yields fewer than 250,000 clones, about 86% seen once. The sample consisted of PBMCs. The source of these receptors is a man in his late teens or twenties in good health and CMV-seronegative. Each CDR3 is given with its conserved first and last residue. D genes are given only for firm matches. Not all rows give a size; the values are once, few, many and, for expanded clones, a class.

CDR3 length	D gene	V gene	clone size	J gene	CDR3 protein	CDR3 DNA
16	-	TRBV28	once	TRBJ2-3	CASSPYTFSSTDTQYF	TGTGCCAGCAGTCCTTATACATTCAGTAGCACAGATACGCAGTATTTT
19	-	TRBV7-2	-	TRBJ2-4	CASSLAGASFGPAKNIQYF	TGTGCCAGCAGCTTAGCTGGGGCTTCGTTTGGGCCAGCCAAAAACATTCAGTACTTC
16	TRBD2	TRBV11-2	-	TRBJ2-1	CASSGIAGGSYNEQFF	TGTGCCAGCAGCGGTATAGCGGGAGGCTCCTACAATGAGCAGTTCTTC
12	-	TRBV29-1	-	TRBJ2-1	CSGDAGVNEQFF	TGCAGCGGGGATGCAGGGGTCAATGAGCAGTTCTTC
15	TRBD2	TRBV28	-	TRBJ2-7	CASSVLTSGPYEQYF	TGTGCCAGCAGTGTCTTGACTAGCGGGCCCTACGAGCAGTACTTC
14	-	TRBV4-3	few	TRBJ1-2	CASSQGGGDYGYTF	TGCGCCAGCAGCCAAGGAGGGGGGGACTATGGCTACACCTTC
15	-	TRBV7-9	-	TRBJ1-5	CASSLDRANNQPQHF	TGTGCCAGCAGCTTAGACAGGGCGAACAATCAGCCCCAGCATTTT
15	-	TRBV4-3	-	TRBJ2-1	CASSQEGTSNNEQFF	TGCGCCAGCAGCCAAGAAGGAACTAGTAATAATGAGCAGTTCTTC
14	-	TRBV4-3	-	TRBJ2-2	CASSQGSSSGELFF	TGCGCCAGCAGCCAAGGGTCGAGTTCCGGGGAGCTGTTTTTT
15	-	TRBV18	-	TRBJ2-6	CASSPLESGANVLTF	TGTGCCAGCTCACCTTTAGAATCTGGGGCCAACGTCCTGACTTTC
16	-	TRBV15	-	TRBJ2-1	CATSTSSYSSYNEQFF	TGTGCCACCAGCACCTCTTCTTATAGCTCCTACAATGAGCAGTTCTTC
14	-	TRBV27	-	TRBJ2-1	CASSLSLMYNEQFF	TGTGCCAGCAGTTTATCCCTTATGTACAATGAGCAGTTCTTC
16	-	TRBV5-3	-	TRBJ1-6	CARSSYRGLGNSPLHF	TGTGCCAGAAGCTCGTATAGAGGCTTAGGTAATTCACCCCTCCACTTT
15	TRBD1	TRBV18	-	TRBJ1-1	CASSPSGGGYTEAFF	TGTGCCAGCTCACCTTCAGGGGGCGGTTATACTGAAGCTTTCTTT
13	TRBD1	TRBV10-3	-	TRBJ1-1	CAISESRDSEAFF	TGTGCCATCAGTGAGTCTCGGGACAGTGAAGCTTTCTTT
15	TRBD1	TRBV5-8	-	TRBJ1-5	CASRDRGDRNQPQHF	TGTGCCAGCAGGGACAGGGGGGACCGCAATCAGCCCCAGCATTTT
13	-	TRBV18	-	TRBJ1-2	CASSPDRNYGYTF	TGTGCCAGCTCTCCGGACAGAAACTATGGCTACACCTTC
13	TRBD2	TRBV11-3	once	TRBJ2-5	CASSFVSAGAQYF	TGTGCCAGCAGCTTCGTATCGGCGGGAGCCCAGTACTTC
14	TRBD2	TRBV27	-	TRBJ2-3	CASSLDAGGDTQYF	TGTGCCAGCAGTTTAGATGCGGGAGGGGATACGCAGTATTTT
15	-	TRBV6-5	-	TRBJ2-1	CASSRYWGDFNEQFF	TGTGCCAGCAGCCGATATTGGGGGGACTTCAATGAGCAGTTCTTC
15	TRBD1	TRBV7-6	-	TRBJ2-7	CASSFNQGVNYEQYF	TGTGCCAGCAGCTTCAATCAGGGGGTAAACTACGAGCAGTACTTC
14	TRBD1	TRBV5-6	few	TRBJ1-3	CASSLTGGTNTIYF	TGTGCCAGCAGCTTGACAGGGGGCACAAACACCATATATTTT
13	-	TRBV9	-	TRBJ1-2	CASSAGQYYGYTF	TGTGCCAGCAGCGCAGGACAGTACTATGGCTACACCTTC
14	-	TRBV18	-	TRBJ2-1	CASSPSRSYNEQFF	TGTGCCAGCTCACCGTCAAGGAGTTACAATGAGCAGTTCTTC
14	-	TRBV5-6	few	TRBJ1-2	CASSLRGTPYGYTF	TGTGCCAGCAGCTTGCGGGGGACTCCTTATGGCTACACCTTC
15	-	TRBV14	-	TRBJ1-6	CASSRGGSYNSPLHF	TGTGCCAGCAGCCGGGGGGGCTCCTATAATTCACCCCTCCACTTT
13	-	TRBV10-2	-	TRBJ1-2	CASRQGFGYGYTF	TGCGCCAGCAGACAGGGTTTTGGCTATGGCTACACCTTC
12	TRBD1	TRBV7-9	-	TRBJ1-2	CASSRPTGRNTF	TGTGCCAGCAGCCGCCCGACAGGGAGAAACACCTTC
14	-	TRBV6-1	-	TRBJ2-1	CASRLGAPGNEQFF	TGTGCCAGTCGCCTGGGGGCCCCAGGGAATGAGCAGTTCTTC
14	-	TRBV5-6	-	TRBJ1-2	CASSLGTVNYGYTF	TGTGCCAGCAGCTTGGGGACAGTCAACTATGGCTACACCTTC
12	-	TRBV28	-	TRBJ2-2	CASSPTSGELFF	TGTGCCAGCAGCCCTACTAGCGGGGAGCTGTTTTTT
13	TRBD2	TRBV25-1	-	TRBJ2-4	CASSEGLAGIQYF	TGTGCCAGCAGTGAAGGACTAGCGGGGATTCAGTACTTC
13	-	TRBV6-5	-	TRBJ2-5	CASKHRAAETQYF	TGTGCCAGCAAGCACCGAGCAGCGGAGACCCAGTACTTC
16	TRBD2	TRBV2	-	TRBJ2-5	CASRPTPSGGRETQYF	TGTGCCAGCAGGCCGACCCCTAGCGGGGGAAGAGAGACCCAGTACTTC
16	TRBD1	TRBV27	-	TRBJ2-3	CASNPTGGVGFDTQYF	TGTGCCAGCAACCCGACAGGGGGCGTAGGGTTCGATACGCAGTATTTT
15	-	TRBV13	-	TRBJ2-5	CASSRTALLTETQYF	TGTGCCAGCAGCCGAACCGCGCTACTTACGGAGACCCAGTACTTC
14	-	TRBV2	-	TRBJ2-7	CASSVRQNNYEQYF	TGTGCCAGCAGTGTGCGGCAGAATAACTACGAGCAGTACTTC
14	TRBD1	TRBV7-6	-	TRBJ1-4	CASSSGQGGEKLFF	TGTGCCAGCAGCTCCGGACAGGGGGGGGAAAAACTGTTTTTT
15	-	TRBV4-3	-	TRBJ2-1	CASSQEAGYNNEQFF	TGCGCCAGCAGCCAGGAGGCGGGCTATAACAATGAGCAGTTCTTC
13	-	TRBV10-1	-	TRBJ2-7	CASRVDTAYEQYF	TGCGCCAGCAGAGTTGACACCGCCTACGAGCAGTACTTC
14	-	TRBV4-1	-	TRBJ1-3	CASSQALVGNTIYF	TGCGCCAGCAGCCAAGCGTTAGTTGGAAACACCATATATTTT
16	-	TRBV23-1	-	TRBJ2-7	CASPKVRTVSHYEQYF	TGCGCCAGCCCCAAGGTTCGGACAGTGAGTCACTACGAGCAGTACTTC
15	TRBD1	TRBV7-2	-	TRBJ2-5	CASSLTAGGGETQYF	TGTGCCAGCAGCTTAACTGCAGGGGGCGGGGAGACCCAGTACTTC
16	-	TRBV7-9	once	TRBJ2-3	CASSSSRPRDTDTQYF	TGTGCCAGCAGCTCGAGTCGGCCACGGGACACAGATACGCAGTATTTT
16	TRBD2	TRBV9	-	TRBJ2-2	CASSPWTSGKTGELFF	TGTGCCAGCAGCCCCTGGACTAGCGGGAAGACCGGGGAGCTGTTTTTT
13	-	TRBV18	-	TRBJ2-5	CASSPRRVETQYF	TGTGCCAGCTCACCACGGAGGGTGGAGACCCAGTACTTC
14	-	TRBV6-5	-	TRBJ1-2	CASSPGLANYGYTF	TGTGCCAGCAGCCCGGGTCTAGCTAACTATGGCTACACCTTC
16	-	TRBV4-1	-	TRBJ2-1	CASSQEVRDSYNEQFF	TGCGCCAGCAGCCAAGAAGTCAGGGACTCCTACAATGAGCAGTTCTTC
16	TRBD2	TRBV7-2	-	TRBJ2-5	CASSPRTSGDQETQYF	TGTGCCAGCAGCCCACGGACTAGCGGGGACCAAGAGACCCAGTACTTC
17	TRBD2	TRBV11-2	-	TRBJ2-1	CASSRLAGGPGVDEQFF	TGTGCCAGCAGCCGCCTAGCGGGAGGGCCCGGGGTCGATGAGCAGTTCTTC
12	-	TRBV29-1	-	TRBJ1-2	CSVVRDEVGALF	TGCAGCGTTGTTCGGGACGAGGTGGGGGCCCTCTTC
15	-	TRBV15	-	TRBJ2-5	CATSRDPGPQETQYF	TGTGCCACCAGCAGAGATCCGGGTCCTCAAGAGACCCAGTACTTC
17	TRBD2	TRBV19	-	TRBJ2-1	CASSTPGLAGDYNEQFF	TGTGCCAGTAGTACCCCGGGACTAGCGGGAGACTACAATGAGCAGTTCTTC
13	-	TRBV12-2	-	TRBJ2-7	CASRSPRISKQYF	TGTGCAAGTCGCTCTCCTAGGATTTCGAAGCAGTACTTC
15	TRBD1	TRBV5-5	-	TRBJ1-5	CASSLMAGGNQPQHF	TGTGCCAGCAGCTTGATGGCAGGGGGGAATCAGCCCCAGCATTTT
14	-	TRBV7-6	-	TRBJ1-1	CASSSLGLDTEAFF	TGTGCCAGCAGCTCACTTGGTCTGGACACTGAAGCTTTCTTT
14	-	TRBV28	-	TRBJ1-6	CASKLGPWNSPLHF	TGTGCCAGCAAACTGGGCCCCTGGAATTCACCCCTCCACTTT
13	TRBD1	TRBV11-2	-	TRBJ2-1	CASRTGSNNEQFF	TGTGCCAGCAGGACAGGGTCCAACAATGAGCAGTTCTTC
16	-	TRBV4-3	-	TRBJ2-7	CASSHTLGGTAYEQYF	TGCGCCAGCAGCCACACGTTGGGCGGGACCGCCTACGAGCAGTACTTC